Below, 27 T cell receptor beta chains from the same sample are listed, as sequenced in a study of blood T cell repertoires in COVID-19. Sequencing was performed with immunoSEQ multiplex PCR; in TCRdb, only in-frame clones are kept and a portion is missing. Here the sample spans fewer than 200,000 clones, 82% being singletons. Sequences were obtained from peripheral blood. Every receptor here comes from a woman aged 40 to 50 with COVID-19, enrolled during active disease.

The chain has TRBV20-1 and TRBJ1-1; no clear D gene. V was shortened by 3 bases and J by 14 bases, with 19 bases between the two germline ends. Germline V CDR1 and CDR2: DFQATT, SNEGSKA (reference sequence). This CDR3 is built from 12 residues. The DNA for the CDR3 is TGCAGTGCTAGTGATCTACTAGGTTGGATCTTCTTT. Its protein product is CSASDLLGWIFF.

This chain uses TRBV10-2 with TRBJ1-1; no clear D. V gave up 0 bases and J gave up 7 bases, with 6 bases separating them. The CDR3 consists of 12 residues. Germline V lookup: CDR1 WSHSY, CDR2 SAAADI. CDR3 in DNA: TGCGCCAGCAGTGAGTCTTACTATGAAGCTTTCTTT. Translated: CASSESYYEAFF.

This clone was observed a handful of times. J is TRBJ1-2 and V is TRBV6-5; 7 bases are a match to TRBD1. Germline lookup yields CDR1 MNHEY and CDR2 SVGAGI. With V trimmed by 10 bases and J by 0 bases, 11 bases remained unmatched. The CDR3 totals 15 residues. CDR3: CATSTRDRTNYGYTF. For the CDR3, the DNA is TGTGCCACCTCCACTAGGGACAGAACTAACTATGGCTACACCTTC.

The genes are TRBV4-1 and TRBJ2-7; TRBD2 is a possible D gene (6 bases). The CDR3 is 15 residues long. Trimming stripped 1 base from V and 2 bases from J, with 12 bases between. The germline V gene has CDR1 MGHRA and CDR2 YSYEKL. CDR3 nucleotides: TGCGCCAGCAGCCAAGTGGCGGGAAGGACCTACGAGCAGTACTTC. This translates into CASSQVAGRTYEQYF.

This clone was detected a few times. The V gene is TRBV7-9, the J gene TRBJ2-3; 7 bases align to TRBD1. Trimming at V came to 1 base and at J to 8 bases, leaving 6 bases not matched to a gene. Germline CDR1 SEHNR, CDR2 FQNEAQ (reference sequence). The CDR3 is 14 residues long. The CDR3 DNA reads TGTGCCAGCAGCTTAGAAGGGGGCAGGGGTACGCAGTATTTT. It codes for CASSLEGGRGTQYF. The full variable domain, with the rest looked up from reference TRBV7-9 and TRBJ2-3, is DTGVSQNPRHKITKRGQNVTFRCDPISEHNRLYWYRQTLGQGPEFLTYFQNEAQLEKSRLLSDRFSAERPKGSFSTLEIQRTEQGDSAMYLCASSLEGGRGTQYFGPGTRLTVL.

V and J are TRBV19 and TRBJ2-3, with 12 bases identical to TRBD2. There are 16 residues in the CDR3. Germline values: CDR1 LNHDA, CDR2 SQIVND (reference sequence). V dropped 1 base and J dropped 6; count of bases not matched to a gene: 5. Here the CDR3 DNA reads TGTGCCAGTAGTATAGCTAGCGGGGGGGCCGCGGATACGCAGTATTTT. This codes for CASSIASGGAADTQYF.

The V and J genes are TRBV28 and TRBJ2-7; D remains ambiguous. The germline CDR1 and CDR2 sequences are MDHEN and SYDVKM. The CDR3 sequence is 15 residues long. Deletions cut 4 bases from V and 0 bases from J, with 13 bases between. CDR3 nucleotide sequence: TGTGCCAGCAGTTCTGCCGACTCGAACTCCTACGAGCAGTACTTC. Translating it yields CASSSADSNSYEQYF.

The chain's CDR3 is CAWSQGPEQYV. The CDR3 DNA is TGTGCCTGGAGTCAGGGGCCCGAGCAGTACGTC. The V gene is TRBV30, the J gene TRBJ2-7; TRBD1 might be the D (6 bases). The V end lost 2 bases, the J end lost 6 bases, and 8 bases lay between the germline ends. Looked up from germline, CDR1 is GTSNPN and CDR2 is SVGIG (reference sequence). The CDR3 has 11 amino acids.

CDR3 region: CSASKQGVSNEKLFF. The CDR3 bases are TGCAGTGCTAGTAAACAGGGGGTATCTAATGAAAAACTGTTTTTT. The J gene is TRBJ1-4, the V gene TRBV20-1; 8 bases line up with TRBD1. Losses at the gene ends were 3 bases for V and 3 bases for J; bases not matched to a gene: 6. The germline V gene has CDR1 DFQATT and CDR2 SNEGSKA (reference sequence). This CDR3 is 15 amino acids long.

The CDR3 loop is CASSLGQANYGYTF. CDR3 sequence (DNA): TGTGCCAGCAGCTTGGGACAGGCCAACTATGGCTACACCTTC. V is TRBV7-8 and J is TRBJ1-2, with TRBD1 matching 8 bases. CDR1 is SGHVS and CDR2 is FQNEAQ in the germline V gene. This CDR3 spans 14 amino acids. Trimming at V came to 3 bases and at J to 2 bases, leaving 2 bases not matched to a gene.

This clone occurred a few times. CDR3 amino acids: CASSRLDRLAGIYEQYF. Written as DNA, the CDR3 is TGTGCCAGCAGTCGCCTTGATAGGTTAGCGGGAATCTACGAGCAGTACTTC. V gene TRBV6-6 combines with J gene TRBJ2-7; 8 bases map to TRBD2. Trimming took 5 bases from V and 3 from J; bases not matched to a gene: 15. CDR1 is MNHNY and CDR2 is SVGAGI in the germline V gene (reference sequence). CDR3 length: 17 amino acids.

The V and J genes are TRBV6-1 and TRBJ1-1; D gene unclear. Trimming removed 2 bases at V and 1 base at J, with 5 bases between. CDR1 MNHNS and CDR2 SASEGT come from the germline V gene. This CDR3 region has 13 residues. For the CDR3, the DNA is TGTGCCAGCAGTGAACACAGGAACACTGAAGCTTTCTTT. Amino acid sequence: CASSEHRNTEAFF.

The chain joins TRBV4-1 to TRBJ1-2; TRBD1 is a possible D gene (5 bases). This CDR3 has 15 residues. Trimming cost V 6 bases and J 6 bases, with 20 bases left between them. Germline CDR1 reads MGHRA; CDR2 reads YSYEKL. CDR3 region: CASSFSGLTKDGYTF. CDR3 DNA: TGCGCCAGCAGTTTTTCGGGACTCACAAAAGATGGCTACACCTTC.

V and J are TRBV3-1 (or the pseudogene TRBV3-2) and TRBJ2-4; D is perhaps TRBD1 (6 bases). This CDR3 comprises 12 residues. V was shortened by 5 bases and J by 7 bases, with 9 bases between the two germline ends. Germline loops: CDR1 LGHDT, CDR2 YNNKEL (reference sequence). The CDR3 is CASSSQGNIQYF. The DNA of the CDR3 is TGTGCCAGCAGCTCTCAGGGGAACATTCAGTACTTC.

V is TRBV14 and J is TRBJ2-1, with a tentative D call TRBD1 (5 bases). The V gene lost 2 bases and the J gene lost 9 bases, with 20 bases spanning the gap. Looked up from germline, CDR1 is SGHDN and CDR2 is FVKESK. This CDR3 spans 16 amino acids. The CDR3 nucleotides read TGTGCCAGCAGCCAATTCTATTCAGGGTGGGTGTCTGAGCAGTTCTTC. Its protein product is CASSQFYSGWVSEQFF.

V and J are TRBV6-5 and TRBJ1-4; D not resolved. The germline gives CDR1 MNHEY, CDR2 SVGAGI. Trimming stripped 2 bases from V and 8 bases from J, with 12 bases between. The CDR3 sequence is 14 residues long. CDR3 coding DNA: TGTGCCAGCAGTTACGGGCAGCCATCCGAAAAACTGTTTTTT. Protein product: CASSYGQPSEKLFF.

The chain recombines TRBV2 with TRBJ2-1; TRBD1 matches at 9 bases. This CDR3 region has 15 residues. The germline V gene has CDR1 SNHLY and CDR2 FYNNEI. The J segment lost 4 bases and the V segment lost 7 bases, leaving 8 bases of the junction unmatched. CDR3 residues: CASTQLGQGYNEQFF. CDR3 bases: TGTGCCAGCACCCAATTGGGACAGGGATACAATGAGCAGTTCTTC.

The CDR3 region has the DNA TGTGCCACCAGCAGAGGTGGGACAGCCAGTTCGTTCTTC. Encoded protein: CATSRGGTASSFF. The chain has TRBV15 and TRBJ2-1; 7 bases line up with TRBD1. The CDR3 has 13 residues. V dropped 1 base and J dropped 15; count of bases not matched to a gene: 9. Per the germline V gene, CDR1 is LNHNV and CDR2 is YYDKDF (reference sequence).

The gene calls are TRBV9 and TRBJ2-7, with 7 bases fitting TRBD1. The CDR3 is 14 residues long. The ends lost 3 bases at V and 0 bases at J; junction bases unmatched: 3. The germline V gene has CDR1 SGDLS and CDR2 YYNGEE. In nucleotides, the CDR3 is TGTGCCAGCAGCGCAGGGGGAAGCTCCTACGAGCAGTACTTC. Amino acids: CASSAGGSSYEQYF.

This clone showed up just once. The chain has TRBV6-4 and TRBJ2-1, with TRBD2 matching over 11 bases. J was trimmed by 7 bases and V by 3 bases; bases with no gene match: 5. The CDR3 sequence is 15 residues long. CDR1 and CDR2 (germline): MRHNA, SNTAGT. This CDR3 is CASSEGLAGLNEQFF. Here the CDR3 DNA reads TGTGCCAGCAGTGAAGGACTAGCGGGTTTAAATGAGCAGTTCTTC.

In DNA form, the CDR3 reads TGTGCCAGCTCACCAGGACAGGTCCGAGACACCATATATTTT. Translating it yields CASSPGQVRDTIYF. This chain joins TRBV18 and TRBJ1-3, with 7 bases aligning to TRBD1. This CDR3 comprises 14 residues. Germline assignment: CDR1 KGHSH and CDR2 LQKENI. V lost 2 bases to trimming and J lost 8 bases; unmatched junction nucleotides: 6.

CDR3 amino acids: CASSWLGSEQYF. DNA of the CDR3: TGTGCCAGCAGCTGGCTGGGCTCCGAGCAGTACTTC. The rearrangement uses TRBV7-9 and TRBJ2-7; D is ambiguous. Per the germline V gene, CDR1 is SEHNR and CDR2 is FQNEAQ (reference sequence). The CDR3 is made up of 12 amino acids. The V end was cut by 4 bases, the J end by 6 bases, with 10 bases between.

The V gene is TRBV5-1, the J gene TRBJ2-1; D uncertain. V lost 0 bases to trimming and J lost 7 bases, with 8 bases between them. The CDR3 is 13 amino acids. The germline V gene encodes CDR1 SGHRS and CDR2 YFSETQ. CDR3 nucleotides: TGCGCCAGCAGCTTGGGGGCTGGAAATGAGCAGTTCTTC. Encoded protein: CASSLGAGNEQFF.

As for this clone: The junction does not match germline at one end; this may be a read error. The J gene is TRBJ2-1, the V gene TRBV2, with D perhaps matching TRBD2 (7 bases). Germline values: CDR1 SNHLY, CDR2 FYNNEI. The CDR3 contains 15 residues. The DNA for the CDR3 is TGTGCCAGCAGCGAAGGGGGGGTACCAGGGCATGAGCAGTTCTTC. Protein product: CASSEGGVPGHEQFF.

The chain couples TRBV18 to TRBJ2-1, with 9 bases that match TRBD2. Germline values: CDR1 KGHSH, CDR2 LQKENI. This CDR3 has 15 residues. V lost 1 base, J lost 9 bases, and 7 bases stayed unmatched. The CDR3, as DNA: TGTGCCAGCTCACCACTAGCGGGAGTTATCGGTGAGCAGTTCTTC. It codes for CASSPLAGVIGEQFF.

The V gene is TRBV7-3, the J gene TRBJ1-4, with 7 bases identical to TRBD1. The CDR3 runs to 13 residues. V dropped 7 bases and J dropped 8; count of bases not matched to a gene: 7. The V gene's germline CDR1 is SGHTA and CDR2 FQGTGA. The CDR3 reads CASNTPGQEKLFF. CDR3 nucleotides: TGTGCCAGCAACACTCCGGGACAGGAAAAACTGTTTTTT.

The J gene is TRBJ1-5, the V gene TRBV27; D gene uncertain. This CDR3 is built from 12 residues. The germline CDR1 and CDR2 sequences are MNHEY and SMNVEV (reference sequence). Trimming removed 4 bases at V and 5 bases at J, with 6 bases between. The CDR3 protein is CASSSSHQPQHF. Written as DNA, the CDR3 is TGTGCCAGCAGTTCTTCCCATCAGCCCCAGCATTTT.